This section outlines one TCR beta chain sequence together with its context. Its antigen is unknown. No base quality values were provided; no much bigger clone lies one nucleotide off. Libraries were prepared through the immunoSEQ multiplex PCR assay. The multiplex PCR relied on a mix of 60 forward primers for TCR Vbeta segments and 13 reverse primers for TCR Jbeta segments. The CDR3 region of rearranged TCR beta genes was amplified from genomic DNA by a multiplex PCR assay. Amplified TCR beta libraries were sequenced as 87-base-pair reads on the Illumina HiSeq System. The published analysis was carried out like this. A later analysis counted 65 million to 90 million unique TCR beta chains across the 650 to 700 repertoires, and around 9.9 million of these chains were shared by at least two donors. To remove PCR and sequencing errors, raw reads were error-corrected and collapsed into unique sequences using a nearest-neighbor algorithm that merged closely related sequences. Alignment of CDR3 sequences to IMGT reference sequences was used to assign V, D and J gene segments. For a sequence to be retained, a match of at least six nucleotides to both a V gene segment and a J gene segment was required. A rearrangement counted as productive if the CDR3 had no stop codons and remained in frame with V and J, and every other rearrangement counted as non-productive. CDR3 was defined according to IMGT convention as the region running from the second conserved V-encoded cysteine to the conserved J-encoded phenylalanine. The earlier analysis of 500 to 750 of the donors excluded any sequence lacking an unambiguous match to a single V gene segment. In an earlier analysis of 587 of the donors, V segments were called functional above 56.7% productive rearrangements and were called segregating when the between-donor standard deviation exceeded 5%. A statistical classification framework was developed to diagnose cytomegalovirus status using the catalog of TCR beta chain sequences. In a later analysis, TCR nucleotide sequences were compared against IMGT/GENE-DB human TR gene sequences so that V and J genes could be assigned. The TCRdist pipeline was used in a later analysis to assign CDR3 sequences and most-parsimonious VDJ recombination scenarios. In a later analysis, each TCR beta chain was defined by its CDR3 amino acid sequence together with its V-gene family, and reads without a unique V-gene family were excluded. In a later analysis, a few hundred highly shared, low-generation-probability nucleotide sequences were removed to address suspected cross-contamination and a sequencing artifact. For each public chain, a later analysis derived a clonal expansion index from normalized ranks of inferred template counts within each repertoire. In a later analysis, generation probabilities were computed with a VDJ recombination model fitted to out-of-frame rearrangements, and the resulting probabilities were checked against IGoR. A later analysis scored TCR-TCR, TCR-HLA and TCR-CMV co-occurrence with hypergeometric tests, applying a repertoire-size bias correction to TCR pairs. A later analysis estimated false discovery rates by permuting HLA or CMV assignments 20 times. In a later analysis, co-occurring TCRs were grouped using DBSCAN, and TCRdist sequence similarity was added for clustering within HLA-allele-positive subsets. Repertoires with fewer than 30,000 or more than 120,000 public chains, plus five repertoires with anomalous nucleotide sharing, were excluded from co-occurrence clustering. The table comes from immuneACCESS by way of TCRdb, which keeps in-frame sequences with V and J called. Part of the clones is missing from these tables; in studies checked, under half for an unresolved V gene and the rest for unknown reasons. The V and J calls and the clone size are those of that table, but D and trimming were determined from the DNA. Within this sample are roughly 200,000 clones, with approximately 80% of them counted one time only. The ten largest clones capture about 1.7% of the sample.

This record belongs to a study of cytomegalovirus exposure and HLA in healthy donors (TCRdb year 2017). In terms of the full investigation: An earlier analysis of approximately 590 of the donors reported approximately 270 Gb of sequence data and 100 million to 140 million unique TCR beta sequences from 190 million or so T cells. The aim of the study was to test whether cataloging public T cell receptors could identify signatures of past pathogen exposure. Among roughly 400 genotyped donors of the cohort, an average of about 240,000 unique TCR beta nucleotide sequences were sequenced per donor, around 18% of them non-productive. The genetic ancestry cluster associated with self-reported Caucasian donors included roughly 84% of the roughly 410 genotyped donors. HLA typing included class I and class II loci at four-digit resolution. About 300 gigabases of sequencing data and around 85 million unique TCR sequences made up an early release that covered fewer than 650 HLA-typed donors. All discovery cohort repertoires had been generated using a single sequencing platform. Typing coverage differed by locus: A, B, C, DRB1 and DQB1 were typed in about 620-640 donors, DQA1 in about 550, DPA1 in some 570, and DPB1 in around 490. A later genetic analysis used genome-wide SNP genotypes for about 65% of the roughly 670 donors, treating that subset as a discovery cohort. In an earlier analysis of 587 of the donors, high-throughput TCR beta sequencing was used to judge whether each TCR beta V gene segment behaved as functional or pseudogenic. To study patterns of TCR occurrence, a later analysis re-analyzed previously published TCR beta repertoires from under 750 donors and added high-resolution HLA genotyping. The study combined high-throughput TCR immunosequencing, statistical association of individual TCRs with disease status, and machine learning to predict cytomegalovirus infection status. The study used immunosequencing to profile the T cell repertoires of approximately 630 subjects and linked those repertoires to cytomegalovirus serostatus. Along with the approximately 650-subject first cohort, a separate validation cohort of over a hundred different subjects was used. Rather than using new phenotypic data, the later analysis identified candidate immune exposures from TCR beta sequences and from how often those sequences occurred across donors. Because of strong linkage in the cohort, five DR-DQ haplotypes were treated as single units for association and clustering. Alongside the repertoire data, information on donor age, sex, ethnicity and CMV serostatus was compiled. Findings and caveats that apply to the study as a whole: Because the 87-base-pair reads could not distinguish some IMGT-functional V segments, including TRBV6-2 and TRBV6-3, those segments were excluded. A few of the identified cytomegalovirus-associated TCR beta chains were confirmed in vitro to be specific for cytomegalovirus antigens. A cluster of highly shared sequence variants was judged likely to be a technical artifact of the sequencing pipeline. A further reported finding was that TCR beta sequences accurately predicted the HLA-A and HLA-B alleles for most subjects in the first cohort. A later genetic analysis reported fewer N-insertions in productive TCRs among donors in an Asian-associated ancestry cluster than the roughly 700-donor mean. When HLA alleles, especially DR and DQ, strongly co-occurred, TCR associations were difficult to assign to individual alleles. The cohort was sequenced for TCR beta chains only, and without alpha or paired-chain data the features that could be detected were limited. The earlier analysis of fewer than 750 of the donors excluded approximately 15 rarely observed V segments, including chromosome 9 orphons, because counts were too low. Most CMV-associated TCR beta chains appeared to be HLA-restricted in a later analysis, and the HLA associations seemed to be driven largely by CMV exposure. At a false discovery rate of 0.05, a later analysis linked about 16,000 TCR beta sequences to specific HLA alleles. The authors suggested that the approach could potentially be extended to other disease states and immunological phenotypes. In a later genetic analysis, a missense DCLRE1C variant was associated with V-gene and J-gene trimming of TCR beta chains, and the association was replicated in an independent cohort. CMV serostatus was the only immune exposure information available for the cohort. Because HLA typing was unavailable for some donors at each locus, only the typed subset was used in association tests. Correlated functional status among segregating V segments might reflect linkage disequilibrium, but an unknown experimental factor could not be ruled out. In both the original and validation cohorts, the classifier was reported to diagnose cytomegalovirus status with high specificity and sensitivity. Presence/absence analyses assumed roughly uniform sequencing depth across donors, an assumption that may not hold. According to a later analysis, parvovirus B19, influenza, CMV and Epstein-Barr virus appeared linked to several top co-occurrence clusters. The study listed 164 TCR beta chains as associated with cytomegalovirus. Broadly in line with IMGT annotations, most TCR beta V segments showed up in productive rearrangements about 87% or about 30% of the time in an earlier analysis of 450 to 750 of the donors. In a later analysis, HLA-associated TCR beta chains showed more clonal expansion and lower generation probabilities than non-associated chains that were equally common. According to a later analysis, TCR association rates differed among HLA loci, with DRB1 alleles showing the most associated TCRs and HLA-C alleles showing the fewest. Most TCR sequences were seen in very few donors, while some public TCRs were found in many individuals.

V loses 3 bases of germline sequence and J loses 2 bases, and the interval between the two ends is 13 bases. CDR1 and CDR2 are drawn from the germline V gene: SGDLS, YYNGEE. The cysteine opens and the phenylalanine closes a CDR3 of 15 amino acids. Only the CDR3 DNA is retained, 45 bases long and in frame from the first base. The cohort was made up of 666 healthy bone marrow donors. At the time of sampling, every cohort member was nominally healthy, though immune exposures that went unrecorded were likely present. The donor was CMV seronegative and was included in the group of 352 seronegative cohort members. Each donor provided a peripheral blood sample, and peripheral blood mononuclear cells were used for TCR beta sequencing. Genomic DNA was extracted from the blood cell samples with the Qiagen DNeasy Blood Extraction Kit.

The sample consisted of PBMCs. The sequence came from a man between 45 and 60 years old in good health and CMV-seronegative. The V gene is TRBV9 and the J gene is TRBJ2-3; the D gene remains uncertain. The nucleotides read TGTGCCAGCAGCGCCGCCTTACTTTCCACAGATACGCAGTATTTT. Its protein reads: CASSAALLSTDTQYF.